What follows is one T cell receptor beta chain and its context. Its specific antigen is unknown. Base qualities are not provided; no much larger clone lies one nucleotide away. The data derive from a study of blood T cell repertoires in COVID-19 (dated by TCRdb to about 2020). About the full investigation: Samples covering the acute and convalescent phases of COVID-19 were provided by collaborators in the United States, Italy and Spain. The prospective study material was composed of cDNA or gDNA derived from T cells, B-cell-depleted T cells, or PBMCs. The dataset comprised deeply sampled blood TCRbeta repertoires from subjects exposed to, actively infected with, or recovered from COVID-19. The repertoires were released in a freely available public database meant as a resource for research on the immune response to SARS-CoV-2. The samples were drawn from the first 160 participants of the ongoing ImmuneRACE study and from over a thousand subjects provided by 6 global collaborators. Nearly every sample came with metadata listing a de-identified subject ID, COVID-19 status, age in years and sex. HLA class I and class II types, where available, came from metadata supplied by the sample provider rather than from assay-based typing.

Each collaborating institution followed its own protocols to collect whole blood in K2EDTA tubes. For TCRbeta analysis, collaborator samples were shipped as frozen whole blood, as isolated PBMCs, or as DNA extracted from either sample type. The research as a whole found: The quantity of clinical and demographic metadata differed by source and by participant and was supplied without curation.

TCRbeta CDR3 regions were amplified from genomic DNA using the immunoSEQ Assay, a bias-controlled multiplex PCR. In the authors' own workflow: Within the assay, amplification of reference gene primers was used to estimate how many nucleated cells each sample contained. Sequence reads were collapsed and filtered to measure the absolute abundance of every unique TCRbeta CDR3 rearrangement. For each sample, productive Simpson clonality was calculated by taking the square root of Simpson's diversity index across productive rearrangements. Imported from immuneACCESS, the table was reduced by TCRdb to in-frame sequences with V and J called. These copies leave out some clones; in studies compared against another copy, an unresolved V gene accounts for under half, and the cause of the remainder is not known. D and trimming were read from the DNA, whereas the V and J calls and clone size are those reported in that table. A total of 100,000 to 120,000 clones appear in this sample, 85% of them only once. More than 4% of the sample is taken by the ten largest.

The CDR3 contains 16 residues, cysteine and phenylalanine counted. This entry keeps only the CDR3 DNA: 48 bases, framed from base 1. Relative to germline, V is 3 bases shorter and J is 3 bases shorter, with 15 bases between their ends. Via the germline V gene, CDR1 is KGHDR and CDR2 SFDVKD. This receptor was identified in a man between 45 and 60 years old with acute or convalescent COVID-19. Sequencing was done on a sample of peripheral blood. Here the chain combines TRBV24-1 and TRBJ2-3; the D segment could be TRBD1, given 7 matching bases. The DNA sequence is given as TGTGCCACCAGTGATCAACAGGGGAGGATAACAGATACGCAGTATTTT. This translates into CATSDQQGRITDTQYF.